This TCR beta chain was documented in a study of blood T cell repertoires in COVID-19. Clones were sequenced by immunoSEQ multiplex PCR, and TCRdb holds only the in-frame ones, with some missing. The table includes 150,000 or so clones, over 70% detected once. The germline V gene has CDR1 SGHNT and CDR2 YENEEA. After removal of 2 bases from V and 1 base from J, the junction contained 7 bases not matched to a gene. CDR3 length: 16 amino acids. Source material: PBMCs or T cells enriched from blood (not recorded which). This receptor was obtained from a woman aged 40 to 50 with acute COVID-19. The chain has TRBV11-3 and TRBJ1-2, with 7 positions matching TRBD1. The CDR3 reads CASSLWAGTDNYGYTF. The CDR3 DNA follows: TGTGCCAGCAGCTTATGGGCCGGGACAGATAACTATGGCTACACCTTC.